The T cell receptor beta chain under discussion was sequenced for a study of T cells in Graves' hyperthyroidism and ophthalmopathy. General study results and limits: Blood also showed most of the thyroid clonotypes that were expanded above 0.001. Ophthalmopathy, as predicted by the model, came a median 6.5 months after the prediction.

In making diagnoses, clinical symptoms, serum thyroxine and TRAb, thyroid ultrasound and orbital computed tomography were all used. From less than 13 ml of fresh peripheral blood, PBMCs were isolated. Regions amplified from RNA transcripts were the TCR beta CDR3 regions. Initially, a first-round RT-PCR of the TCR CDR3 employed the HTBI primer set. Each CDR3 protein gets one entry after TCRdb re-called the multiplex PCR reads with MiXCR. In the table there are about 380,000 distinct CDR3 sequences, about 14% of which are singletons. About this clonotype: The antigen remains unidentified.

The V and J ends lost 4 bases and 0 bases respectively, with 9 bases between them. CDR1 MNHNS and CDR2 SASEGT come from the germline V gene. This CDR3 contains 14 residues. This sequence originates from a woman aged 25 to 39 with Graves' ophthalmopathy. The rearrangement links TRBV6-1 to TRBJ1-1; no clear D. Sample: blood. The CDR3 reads CASSVMSLNTEAFF. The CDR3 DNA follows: TGTGCCAGCAGTGTTATGTCCTTGAACACTGAAGCTTTCTTT.